This is a list of T cell receptor beta chains from one sample in a study of blood T cell repertoires in COVID-19. Measured with immunoSEQ multiplex PCR; TCRdb has only the in-frame clones, and not every one. The sample records about 40,000 clones, about 88% being singletons. The sequenced material came from peripheral blood. The receptors originated from a human donor in a cohort sampled during active COVID-19. CDR3s include the opening cysteine and the closing phenylalanine or tryptophan. The D gene is left open where the match is weak. Only some rows state a clone size, as once, few, many or a class for expanded clones.

>TRBV18|.|TRBJ2-3|TRBD2
TGTGCCAGCTCATTAGCGGGGGGGCCAACGGATACGCAGTATTTT
CASSLAGGPTDTQYF
>TRBV19|.|TRBJ1-1|TRBD1
TGTGCCAGTATGGGCAGGGGGGTCACTGAAGCTTTCTTT
CASMGRGVTEAFF
>TRBV5-4|.|TRBJ2-2|.
TGTGCCAGCAGCTCAAACACCGGGGAGCTGTTTTTT
CASSSNTGELFF
>TRBV11-2|.|TRBJ2-6|.
TGTGCCAGCAGCTTATGGCCCAGGGGCCCTTCTGGGGCCAACGTCCTGACTTTC
CASSLWPRGPSGANVLTF
>TRBV15|.|TRBJ1-1|.
TGTGCCACCAGCAGAGATACACAGATGAACACTGAAGCTTTCTTT
CATSRDTQMNTEAFF
>TRBV12-5|.|TRBJ2-3|.
TGTGCTAGTGGCCCCTCCCGCACAGATACGCAGTATTTT
CASGPSRTDTQYF
>TRBV6-6|.|TRBJ2-1|.
TGTGCCAGCAGTTACGGCTCATCCTCCTACAATGAGCAGTTCTTC
CASSYGSSSYNEQFF
>TRBV7-2|.|TRBJ1-3|TRBD1
TGTGCCAGCAGCCACCCGAGACAGGGGGTCTCATCTGGAAACACCATATATTTT
CASSHPRQGVSSGNTIYF
>TRBV19|.|TRBJ1-1|TRBD1
TGTGCCAGTAGTAAACAGGGGGCGAACACTGAAGCTTTCTTT
CASSKQGANTEAFF
>TRBV4-2|.|TRBJ1-5|.
TGTGCCAGCAGCCAAGAAAGGAGTCCTAGCAATCAGCCCCAGCATTTT
CASSQERSPSNQPQHF
>TRBV27|.|TRBJ1-3|TRBD1
TGTGCCAGCAGCATGGACAGGGGTCGAGGAAACACCATATATTTT
CASSMDRGRGNTIYF
>TRBV7-9|.|TRBJ1-3|.
TGTGCCAGCAGCTCGCTAGGGGTTGGAAACACCATATATTTT
CASSSLGVGNTIYF
>TRBV3-1/TRBV3-2|once|TRBJ2-3|.
TGTGCCAGCAGCTCAACCCGTAGCGGCACAGATACGCAGTATTTT
CASSSTRSGTDTQYF
>TRBV5-1|.|TRBJ2-1|TRBD1
TGCGCCAGCAGCCTCCTAACAGGGGTCCCCTACAATGAGCAGTTCTTC
CASSLLTGVPYNEQFF
>TRBV5-1|.|TRBJ2-7|TRBD1
TGCGCCACCCGCAGTGGCGGGACAGGGACCTACGAGCAGTACTTC
CATRSGGTGTYEQYF
>TRBV5-1|few|TRBJ2-7|.
TGCGCCAGCAGCTTGGCCGGGGTATCGTACGAGCAGTACTTC
CASSLAGVSYEQYF
>TRBV5-1|few|TRBJ2-7|TRBD1
TGCGCCAGCAGCTTGGGGACAGGGTACGAGCAGTACTTC
CASSLGTGYEQYF
>TRBV5-5|once|TRBJ2-3|TRBD2
TGTGCCAGCAGCTTTCGGGGGGTGAATACGCAGTATTTT
CASSFRGVNTQYF
>TRBV2|.|TRBJ2-5|TRBD1
TGTGCCAGCAGTAAGGACAGGGCCCAAGAGACCCAGTACTTC
CASSKDRAQETQYF
>TRBV7-8|.|TRBJ2-1|TRBD2
TGTGCCAGCAGCTTAGGGCGGGAGAGGGGTGAGCAGTTCTTC
CASSLGRERGEQFF
>TRBV27|once|TRBJ2-7|.
TGTGCCAGCCCTGGAGGGAACTGGTACCCGGCGGGGAGGTACGAGCAGTACTTC
CASPGGNWYPAGRYEQYF
>TRBV12-3/TRBV12-4|.|TRBJ2-4|TRBD1
TGTGCCAGCAAGACAGGGGTTAAAAACATTCAGTACTTC
CASKTGVKNIQYF
>TRBV18|.|TRBJ1-2|TRBD1
TGTGCCAGCTCACCCGGGACAGGGGCGTCGCACTATGGCTACACCTTC
CASSPGTGASHYGYTF
>TRBV5-1|.|TRBJ1-5|.
TGCGCCAGCAGCTATACACCCGGGGATCAGCCCCAGCATTTT
CASSYTPGDQPQHF
>TRBV19|.|TRBJ1-2|.
TGTGCCAGTACCCCGAGCGGCGGGACCCCCTATGGCTACACCTTC
CASTPSGGTPYGYTF
>TRBV7-8|.|TRBJ2-4|TRBD1
TGTGCCAGCAGCTTAGGGAGGCCGGGACAGGGGAACATTCAGTACTTC
CASSLGRPGQGNIQYF
>TRBV9|few|TRBJ1-6|.
TGTGCCAGCAGCGGCGAGGAGGTAGATGGGCCCCCAAGCTCCTATAATTCACCCCTCCACTTT
CASSGEEVDGPPSSYNSPLHF
>TRBV6-5|few|TRBJ1-2|TRBD1
TGTGCCAGCAGTCCGGACAGGGATCGCTATGGCTACACCTTC
CASSPDRDRYGYTF
>TRBV5-1|.|TRBJ2-3|.
TGCGCCAGCAGGTGGAACTACAAGCGGACAGATACGCAGTATTTT
CASRWNYKRTDTQYF
>TRBV9|.|TRBJ2-3|TRBD2
TGTGCCAGCAGCGTAGAAGGCGTGAGGGGACTAGGGGCAGATACGCAGTATTTT
CASSVEGVRGLGADTQYF
>TRBV18|.|TRBJ2-5|.
TGTGCCAGCTCACCCTTACCCCCAGGGTCCCAAGAGACCCAGTACTTC
CASSPLPPGSQETQYF
>TRBV5-4|few|TRBJ2-7|TRBD1
TGTGCCAGCAGCCCGGGTGGACAGGGGGCCTGGGAGCAGTACTTC
CASSPGGQGAWEQYF
>TRBV18|once|TRBJ2-3|.
TGTGCCAGCTCACACGGTCGCAGCACAGATACGCAGTATTTT
CASSHGRSTDTQYF
>TRBV3-1/TRBV3-2|.|TRBJ2-5|.
TGTGCCAGCAGCCCGGTTGGGCGCCTCCAAGAGACCCAGTACTTC
CASSPVGRLQETQYF
>TRBV5-1|.|TRBJ2-2|TRBD2
TGCGCCAGCAGCTTGCCTAGCGGGAACACCGGGGAGCTGTTTTTT
CASSLPSGNTGELFF
>TRBV18|.|TRBJ1-3|TRBD1
TGTGCCAGCTCTCGACAGGGAGCTGGTGGAAACACCATATATTTT
CASSRQGAGGNTIYF
>TRBV3-1/TRBV3-2|few|TRBJ1-3|.
TGTGCCAGCAGCCATCGGGCGGAGGGAGGAAACACCATATATTTT
CASSHRAEGGNTIYF
>TRBV29-1|.|TRBJ1-1|.
TGCAGCGTTAAGGGAGGGCAGCACACTGAAGCTTTCTTT
CSVKGGQHTEAFF
>TRBV12-3/TRBV12-4|once|TRBJ2-5|.
TGTGCCAGCAGTTTTGACAGACAAGAGTCCCAGTACTTC
CASSFDRQESQYF
>TRBV18|.|TRBJ2-2|TRBD1
TGTGCCAGCTCACCAAGGACAGGGGCGGACGGGGAGCTGTTTTTT
CASSPRTGADGELFF
>TRBV19|.|TRBJ2-7|TRBD1
TGTGCCAGTAGGGAAGCCGGGACAGGGGTTTACGAGCAGTACTTC
CASREAGTGVYEQYF
>TRBV3-1/TRBV3-2|few|TRBJ1-2|TRBD1
TGTGCCAGCAGCCATCCCGGGACAGGGGACTATGGCTACACCTTC
CASSHPGTGDYGYTF
>TRBV7-8|.|TRBJ2-7|.
TGTGCCAGCAGCTTAGGGCACAGCCTCTACGAGCAGTACTTC
CASSLGHSLYEQYF
>TRBV9|.|TRBJ1-1|.
TGTGCCAGCAGCTTTTCATCTGACAGATTGAACACTGAAGCTTTCTTT
CASSFSSDRLNTEAFF